This paragraph covers one T cell receptor beta chain sequence. The CDR3 runs to 15 residues. The germline V gene encodes CDR1 SGHRS and CDR2 YFSETQ. Germline trimming cut 0 bases from V and 6 bases from J; bases unmatched to any gene: 5. This sample was included in a study of blood T cell repertoires in COVID-19. Assay: immunoSEQ multiplex PCR; the TCRdb copy retains only in-frame clones and omits some. The sample lists more than 150,000 clones; more than 70% were seen once. The chain recombines TRBV5-1 with TRBJ1-2; 10 bases are a match to TRBD1. The sequence was obtained from a man aged 18-30 years with active or convalescent COVID-19. The sequenced sample was peripheral blood. The CDR3 DNA reads TGCGCCAGCAGCTTGGGCGACAGGGGGCGCGATGGCTACACCTTC. Its translation: CASSLGDRGRDGYTF. The entire variable domain, with the rest obtained from reference TRBV5-1 and TRBJ1-2, is as follows: KAGVTQTPRYLIKTRGQQVTLSCSPISGHRSVSWYQQTPGQGLQFLFEYFSETQRNKGNFPGRFSGRQFSNSRSEMNVSTLELGDSALYLCASSLGDRGRDGYTFGSGTRLTVV.